Presented here are 25 T cell receptor beta chains from one specimen sequenced in a study of blood T cells in healthy people across ages. The use of a sample-barcoded 5' primer and a J-beta primer mix characterized a second PCR of about 6 to 11 cycles. TCRdb redid the calling of the 5' RACE reads with MiXCR, one entry per CDR3 protein. This table has fewer than 1,000,000 distinct CDR3 sequences, roughly 46% appearing once. Sequenced sample: blood. The receptors were sampled from an elderly man in good health.

This clonotype has only a few counts. The chain combines TRBV5-8 with TRBJ2-3; 8 bases line up with TRBD1. Germline CDR1 and CDR2: SGHTS and YDEGEE. Trimming removed 3 bases from V and 4 bases from J; junction bases left unmatched: 4. CDR3 size: 14 residues. The chain's CDR3 is CASSSDRGPDTQYF. As DNA, the CDR3 is TGTGCCAGCAGCTCCGACAGGGGCCCAGATACGCAGTATTTT.

V gene TRBV29-1 combines with J gene TRBJ2-1; D ambiguous. Deletions cut 1 base from V and 1 base from J, with 8 bases between. This CDR3 contains 14 residues. Germline loops: CDR1 SQVTM, CDR2 ANQGSEA. Here the CDR3 reads CSVEATRSYNEQFF. The CDR3 DNA is TGCAGCGTTGAAGCGACAAGATCCTACAATGAGCAGTTCTTC.

The chain joins TRBV29-1 to TRBJ2-5, with unresolved D. Germline V gives CDR1 SQVTM, CDR2 ANQGSEA. The CDR3 totals 10 residues. Trimming pared 7 bases from V and 11 bases from J, leaving 14 bases between. As DNA, the CDR3 is TGCAGCGCTGGGCAGAATGAGCAGTACTTC. Its translation is CSAGQNEQYF. The complete variable domain, with remaining parts taken from reference TRBV29-1 and TRBJ2-5, reads SAVISQKPSRDICQRGTSLTIQCQVDSQVTMMFWYRQQPGQSLTLIATANQGSEATYESGFVIDKFPISRPNLTFSTLTVSNMSPEDSSIYLCSAGQNEQYFGPGTRLLVL.

This clonotype has a handful of counts. The V call is TRBV28, the J call TRBJ2-3; TRBD1 agrees at 10 bases. The CDR3 loop spans 15 amino acids. CDR1 is MDHEN, CDR2 SYDVKM, per germline. J was trimmed by 5 bases and V by 0 bases; bases with no gene match: 2. The CDR3, as DNA: TGTGCCAGCAGTTTATGGGGACAGGGGAAAGATACGCAGTATTTT. It translates to CASSLWGQGKDTQYF.

Remarks on this clonotype: A much larger clone differs from this one at a single base, so this may be a read error. This chain links TRBV5-1 with TRBJ2-7; 10 bases are a match to TRBD1. The ends lost 7 bases at V and 7 bases at J; junction bases unmatched: 8. This CDR3 is built from 13 residues. Germline-derived CDR1 and CDR2 are SGHRS and YFSETQ. In nucleotides, the CDR3 is TGCGCCAGCGAGACAGGGGGCAACAATGAGCAGTACTTC. This codes for CASETGGNNEQYF. Combining the CDR3 with reference TRBV5-1 and TRBJ2-7 gives the whole variable domain KAGVTQTPRYLIKTRGQQVTLSCSPISGHRSVSWYQQTPGQGLQFLFEYFSETQRNKGNFPGRFSGRQFSNSRSEMNVSTLELGDSALYLCASETGGNNEQYFGPGTRLTVT.

CDR3 loop: CASSPEEYGYTF. The DNA of the CDR3 is TGTGCCAGCAGCCCCGAGGAGTATGGCTACACCTTC. The V and J genes are TRBV11-2 and TRBJ1-2; no firm D call. The V gene lost 5 bases and the J gene lost 5 bases, with 9 bases spanning the gap. The CDR3 extends over 12 amino acids. CDR1 is SGHAT, CDR2 FQNNGV, per germline. Variable domain in full (rest from reference TRBV11-2 and TRBJ1-2): EAGVAQSPRYKIIEKRQSVAFWCNPISGHATLYWYQQILGQGPKLLIQFQNNGVVDDSQLPKDRFSAERLKGVDSTLKIQPAKLEDSAVYLCASSPEEYGYTFGSGTRLTVV.

In regard to this clonotype: The junction shows a germline mismatch at one end, possibly a read error. CDR3 sequence: CSVGSPKEAQYF. The CDR3, as DNA: TGCAGCGTTGGAAGTCCCAAAGAGGCCCAGTACTTC. This rearrangement joins TRBV29-1 to TRBJ2-5; no firm D call. The germline V gene encodes CDR1 SQVTM and CDR2 ANQGSEA. The CDR3 is made up of 12 amino acids. The whole variable domain, filled in from reference TRBV29-1 and TRBJ2-5, reads SAVISQKPSRDICQRGTSLTIQCQVDSQVTMMFWYRQQPGQSLTLIATANQGSEATYESGFVIDKFPISRPNLTFSTLTVSNMSPEDSSIYLCSVGSPKEAQYFGPGTRLLVL.

J is TRBJ1-6 and V is TRBV7-2; 8 bases agree with TRBD1. The germline CDR1 and CDR2 sequences are SGHTA and FQGNSA. V dropped 6 bases and J dropped 6; count of bases not matched to a gene: 4. The CDR3 is made up of 14 amino acids. This CDR3 is CASSQDRANSPLHF. Written as DNA, the CDR3 is TGTGCCAGCAGTCAGGACAGGGCTAATTCACCCCTCCACTTT. Full variable domain (remainder filled in from reference TRBV7-2 and TRBJ1-6): GAGVSQSPSNKVTEKGKDVELRCDPISGHTALYWYRQSLGQGLEFLIYFQGNSAPDKSGLPSDRFSAERTGGSVSTLTIQRTQQEDSAVYLCASSQDRANSPLHFGNGTRLTVT.

J is TRBJ1-1 and V is TRBV9; TRBD1 aligns across 7 bases. Per germline, CDR1 SGDLS and CDR2 YYNGEE. CDR3 length equals 15 residues. The trim removed 0 bases at V and 4 bases at J, leaving 6 bases unmatched. The CDR3 spells CASSVEGAVSTEAFF. The CDR3 bases are TGTGCCAGCAGCGTAGAGGGGGCTGTGAGCACTGAAGCTTTCTTT.

This chain links TRBV2 with TRBJ1-1; D ambiguous. The CDR3 sequence is 12 residues long. V dropped 8 bases and J dropped 0 bases, with 7 bases sitting between them. CDR1 and CDR2 (germline): SNHLY, FYNNEI. The CDR3 sequence is CASRTLNTEAFF. The CDR3 DNA is TGTGCCAGCCGGACTCTGAACACTGAAGCTTTCTTT.

The chain joins TRBV20-1 to TRBJ2-1, with 11 bases aligning to TRBD1. The end of the DNA aligns better with TRBJ2-7, so the J call may be wrong. The CDR3 is 16 residues long. The germline gives CDR1 DFQATT, CDR2 SNEGSKA (reference sequence). The CDR3 reads CSAPRADRGRMKEQYF. CDR3 nucleotides: TGCAGTGCTCCTCGGGCGGACAGGGGGCGAATGAAAGAGCAGTACTTC.

This clonotype appeared once. This chain's CDR3 is CSAPPMGDSAYEQYF. In DNA, the CDR3 is TGCAGTGCCCCGCCAATGGGGGACTCTGCATACGAGCAGTACTTC. The chain combines TRBV20-1 with TRBJ2-1; a possible D gene is TRBD2 (6 bases). The J call may be in error: the DNA end matches TRBJ2-7 better. The CDR3 totals 15 residues. Germline loops: CDR1 DFQATT, CDR2 SNEGSKA (reference sequence).

This clonotype was picked up a small number of times. V and J are TRBV7-7 and TRBJ2-1, with 12 nucleotides matching TRBD2. The CDR3 totals 16 residues. Germline CDR1 reads SSHAT; CDR2 reads FNYEAQ (reference sequence). The junction had 4 bases not matched to a gene; V was cut back by 0 bases and J by 7 bases. CDR3 region: CASSLALAGGVNEQFF. The CDR3 coding sequence is TGTGCCAGCAGCTTAGCCCTAGCGGGAGGGGTAAATGAGCAGTTCTTC.

This clonotype showed up just a few times. Being one base from a much bigger clone, this may be a read error. V is TRBV7-2 and J is TRBJ2-1; D may match TRBD1 or TRBD2 (5 bases each). The CDR3 is made up of 14 amino acids. The germline V gene encodes CDR1 SGHTA and CDR2 FQGNSA. The CDR3 reads CASSIASPGSVLFF. The CDR3 coding sequence is TGTGCCAGCAGCATAGCAAGTCCAGGGAGCGTACTGTTCTTC.

The chain has TRBV4-1 and TRBJ1-4; a weak D match, TRBD1 (6 bases). Trimming took off 0 bases at V and 12 bases at J, with 11 bases between the two ends. The CDR3 is made up of 13 amino acids. Germline CDR1 reads MGHRA; CDR2 reads YSYEKL. CDR3 in amino acids: CASSQESTGELFF. The CDR3 DNA is TGCGCCAGCAGCCAAGAATCGACAGGTGAACTGTTTTTT.

The chain recombines TRBV29-1 with TRBJ2-2; no firm D call. The V and J ends lost 5 bases and 2 bases respectively, with 9 bases between them. Germline assignment: CDR1 SQVTM and CDR2 ANQGSEA. The CDR3 is made up of 13 amino acids. This CDR3 reads CSVLQSNTGELFF. For the CDR3, the DNA is TGCAGCGTTCTACAGAGTAACACCGGGGAGCTGTTTTTT.

Ten or more counts support this clonotype. The gene calls are TRBV20-1 and TRBJ2-3, with 7 bases lining up with TRBD2. CDR3 length: 13 residues. Germline CDR1 DFQATT, CDR2 SNEGSKA (reference sequence). With V trimmed by 2 bases and J by 6 bases, 5 bases remained unmatched. Here the CDR3 DNA reads TGCAGTGCTAGAACTAGCGTGAGGGATACGCAGTATTTT. It translates to CSARTSVRDTQYF.

The chain couples TRBV7-2 to TRBJ2-3; 14 bases fit TRBD2. The V gene end was trimmed by 5 bases and the J gene end by 3 bases; junction bases not matched to a gene: 13. Germline assignment: CDR1 SGHTA and CDR2 FQGNSA. CDR3 length: 19 residues. The CDR3 loop is CASSQSGTSGRMGTDTQYF. As DNA, the CDR3 is TGTGCCAGCAGCCAAAGTGGGACTAGCGGGAGAATGGGGACAGATACGCAGTATTTT.

This sequence joins TRBV7-2 and TRBJ2-3; D possibly corresponds to TRBD2 (6 bases). Germline V gives CDR1 SGHTA, CDR2 FQGNSA. Between the trimmed V and J ends, which lost 4 bases and 6 bases, there was a span of 23 bases. The CDR3 is 17 residues long. As DNA, the CDR3 is TGTGCCAGCAGCTGGCTGGGCAGGAGGGCTACGGGGGATACGCAGTATTTT. Translation: CASSWLGRRATGDTQYF.

This clonotype was picked up a small number of times. The DNA of the CDR3 is TGTGCCAGCAGTTTACACGGCGTCGCCAGCACAGATACGCAGTATTTT. Translating gives CASSLHGVASTDTQYF. V gene TRBV12-3 or TRBV12-4 combines with J gene TRBJ2-3, with D unclear. V lost 2 bases, J lost 0 bases, and 12 bases lay in between. The CDR3 runs 16 residues.

This rearrangement joins TRBV20-1 to TRBJ2-1; a possible D gene is TRBD2 (5 bases). This CDR3 comprises 14 residues. Per germline, CDR1 DFQATT and CDR2 SNEGSKA (reference sequence). V dropped 1 base and J dropped 12 bases, with 19 bases sitting between them. The CDR3 sequence is CSARGRGSAKAQFF. In nucleotides, the CDR3 is TGCAGTGCTAGAGGACGGGGTTCGGCCAAGGCGCAGTTCTTC.

By share, this clonotype ranks as medium-sized (0.01 to 0.1%). A clone one base away is much larger, so this may be a read error. This chain connects TRBV7-3 to TRBJ2-1, with a possible D match to TRBD1 (6 bases). Trimming took 5 bases from V and 6 from J, leaving 11 bases between them. In germline, CDR1 is SGHTA, CDR2 FQGTGA. The length of the CDR3 is 13 residues. This CDR3 reads CASSRGRGNEQFF. The CDR3 bases are TGTGCCAGCAGCCGAGGCAGGGGCAATGAGCAGTTCTTC.

In this sample, this clonotype turned up many times. The gene calls are TRBV7-9 and TRBJ1-5; D not certain. Germline values: CDR1 SEHNR, CDR2 FQNEAQ (reference sequence). This CDR3 has 13 amino acids. V was clipped by 1 base and J by 7 bases, with 8 bases between them. The CDR3 bases are TGTGCCAGCAGCTTAGGGGCCGTACAGCCCCAGCATTTT. Translation: CASSLGAVQPQHF. The whole variable domain, remainder taken from reference TRBV7-9 and TRBJ1-5, is DTGVSQNPRHKITKRGQNVTFRCDPISEHNRLYWYRQTLGQGPEFLTYFQNEAQLEKSRLLSDRFSAERPKGSFSTLEIQRTEQGDSAMYLCASSLGAVQPQHFGDGTRLSIL.

This sequence joins TRBV12-3 or TRBV12-4 and TRBJ1-6; 7 bases are a match to TRBD1. This CDR3 contains 14 residues. Unmatched junction bases numbered 8, after V lost 6 bases and J lost 9 bases. This CDR3 is CASRKTGYGSPLHF. Written as DNA, the CDR3 is TGTGCCAGCAGGAAGACAGGGTATGGTTCACCCCTCCACTTT.

The CDR3 nucleotides read TGTGCCAGCAGCGTAACTCGACAGTCTAGCACAGATACGCAGTATTTT. This encodes CASSVTRQSSTDTQYF. V is TRBV9 and J is TRBJ2-3; TRBD1 might be the D (5 bases). Germline CDR1 reads SGDLS; CDR2 reads YYNGEE. This CDR3 comprises 16 residues. The ends were cut back, 1 base at V and 0 bases at J, with 12 bases in the middle.